The rows below give T cell receptor beta chains drawn from one sample of a study of T cell repertoires in cytomegalovirus infection. TCRdb reprocessed the reads with MiXCR, giving one entry per CDR3 protein. This sample has nearly 550,000 distinct CDR3 sequences; 16% occur once, and the top ten carry about 24%. What was sequenced was CD8+ T cells from PBMCs. The source is a human donor in good health (CMV status not recorded). Some clones in this sample may be carry-over from other donors' samples. The CDR3 runs from the conserved cysteine through the conserved F or W. The order of the fields is J gene, V gene, clone size, D gene, CDR3 DNA, CDR3 protein. D genes are given only for firm matches. Size tells how often a clone was seen (once, few, many) or the class of an expanded clone, and some rows leave it out.

J: TRBJ2-5
V: TRBV6-1
size: many
D: .
DNA: TGTGCCAGCAGCGAAACTTGGGGAGACCAAGAGACCCAGTACTTC
CDR3: CASSETWGDQETQYF

J: TRBJ2-2
V: TRBV6-2/TRBV6-3
size: many
D: .
DNA: TGTGCCAGCAGTTTTTATAGCGGAAACACCGGGGAGCTGTTTTTT
CDR3: CASSFYSGNTGELFF

J: TRBJ2-1
V: TRBV12-3/TRBV12-4
size: many
D: TRBD2
DNA: TGTGCCAGCAGTTCTAGCGGGAGGGCCTATGAGCAGTTCTTC
CDR3: CASSSSGRAYEQFF

J: TRBJ1-6
V: TRBV19
size: few
D: .
DNA: TGTGCCAGTAGTCGGGGCGTTGGGGGCAATTCACCCCTCCACTTT
CDR3: CASSRGVGGNSPLHF

J: TRBJ1-2
V: TRBV10-3
size: few
D: TRBD1
DNA: TGTGCCATCGGGGGTTCGGACAGGGTAATCTATGGCTACACCTTC
CDR3: CAIGGSDRVIYGYTF

J: TRBJ2-4
V: TRBV28
size: many
D: .
DNA: TGTGCCAGCAGTACAGGGATAGGCAAAAACATTCAGTACTTC
CDR3: CASSTGIGKNIQYF

J: TRBJ2-2
V: TRBV12-3/TRBV12-4
size: .
D: TRBD1
DNA: TGTGCCAGCAGGCCAGACAGGGGGCGGGGGAACACCGGGGAGCTGTTTTTT
CDR3: CASRPDRGRGNTGELFF

J: TRBJ2-7
V: TRBV2
size: many
D: TRBD1
DNA: TGTGCCAGCAGGGCGGGGACAGGGTCCTCCTACGAGCAGTACTTC
CDR3: CASRAGTGSSYEQYF

J: TRBJ2-7
V: TRBV13
size: .
D: .
DNA: TGTGCCAGCAGCGAGGGTAACGGGGAGCAGTACTTC
CDR3: CASSEGNGEQYF

J: TRBJ1-1
V: TRBV7-9
size: many
D: .
DNA: TGTGCCAGCAGCTCCCCCGGGGGGGTGAACACTGAAGCTTTCTTT
CDR3: CASSSPGGVNTEAFF

J: TRBJ2-7
V: TRBV5-5
size: many
D: .
DNA: TGTGCCAGCAGCTCCAGTTCGGCAGGGGAGGACGAGCAGTACTTC
CDR3: CASSSSSAGEDEQYF

J: TRBJ2-5
V: TRBV9
size: .
D: .
DNA: TGTGCCAGCAGCGTAATGGCAGGGGAAGAGACCCAGTACTTC
CDR3: CASSVMAGEETQYF

J: TRBJ1-6
V: TRBV12-3/TRBV12-4
size: .
D: TRBD1
DNA: TGTGCCAGCAGAGAAGACAGGGGGAATTCACCCCTCCACTTT
CDR3: CASREDRGNSPLHF

J: TRBJ2-1
V: TRBV7-2
size: many
D: .
DNA: TGTGCCAGCAGCTTAGAACGGGACCCTTGGAATGAGCAGTTCTTC
CDR3: CASSLERDPWNEQFF

J: TRBJ2-1
V: TRBV5-1
size: few
D: TRBD1
DNA: TGCGCCAGCAGCCGACAGGGGAACGAGCAGTTCTTC
CDR3: CASSRQGNEQFF

J: TRBJ1-1
V: TRBV10-3
size: many
D: TRBD1
DNA: TGTGCCATCAGTGCTTCGGGACAGCTGAACACTGAAGCTTTCTTT
CDR3: CAISASGQLNTEAFF